Following are 9 T cell receptor beta chains from one sample sequenced in a study of T-cell memory formation after mild COVID-19. TCRdb independently ran MiXCR on the 5' RACE reads; one entry per CDR3 protein. The table has approximately 40,000 distinct CDR3 sequences, about an eighth seen once. The specimen sequenced was PBMCs or a T cell subset sorted from them (not recorded which). These receptors all come from a man between 18 and 35 years old who had mild COVID-19 (a few samples of this study predate the infection). Cell type and time point are not known.

The chain employs TRBV7-8 and TRBJ2-3; 16 nucleotides match TRBD2. CDR1 SGHVS and CDR2 FQNEAQ come from the germline V gene. This CDR3 is 16 amino acids long. The J segment lost 3 bases and the V segment lost 6 bases, leaving 3 bases of the junction unmatched. The CDR3: CASRPGLAGGTDTQYF. CDR3 coding DNA: TGTGCCAGCAGACCGGGACTAGCGGGAGGGACAGATACGCAGTATTTT.

This clonotype was observed at least ten times. The chain joins TRBV6-2 or TRBV6-3 to TRBJ2-1; 10 nucleotides match TRBD2. The length of the CDR3 is 17 residues. Per germline, CDR1 MNHEY and CDR2 SVGEGT. V lost 6 bases, J lost 10 bases, and 18 bases stayed unmatched. In DNA form, the CDR3 reads TGTGCCAGCAGCCGTCGGATCTCTAGCGGGGGCCTTCGGGAGCAGTTCTTC. Protein: CASSRRISSGGLREQFF.

There are many counts of this clonotype. V and J are TRBV25-1 and TRBJ2-7; D is unclear. Trimming removed 0 bases at V and 6 bases at J, with 0 bases between. This CDR3 has 10 residues. Germline V gene data show CDR1 as MGHDK and CDR2 as SYGVNS. In DNA, the CDR3 is TGTGCCAGCAGTGAATACGAGCAGTACTTC. Amino acids: CASSEYEQYF.

This clonotype was detected a few times. V is TRBV25-1 and J is TRBJ2-1; D is uncertain. The ends were cut back, 3 bases at V and 7 bases at J, with 10 bases in the middle. The CDR3 sequence is 13 residues long. The V gene's germline CDR1 is MGHDK and CDR2 SYGVNS. CDR3 nucleotide sequence: TGTGCCAGCAGTGATGGGTGGGCGAATGAGCAGTTCTTC. Protein sequence: CASSDGWANEQFF.

Ten or more counts support this clonotype. The chain uses TRBV20-1 and TRBJ2-1; 8 bases are a match to TRBD1. The CDR3 extends over 13 amino acids. Trimming at V came to 6 bases and at J to 7 bases, leaving 8 bases not matched to a gene. Germline CDR1 reads DFQATT; CDR2 reads SNEGSKA (reference sequence). The CDR3 region is CSATDREPNEQFF. The DNA of the CDR3 is TGCAGTGCCACGGACAGGGAGCCAAATGAGCAGTTCTTC.

This clonotype was seen many times. The chain has TRBV20-1 and TRBJ1-2, with 7 bases aligning to TRBD1. There are 14 residues in the CDR3. Per the germline V gene, CDR1 is DFQATT and CDR2 is SNEGSKA (reference sequence). Trimming cost V 5 bases and J 0 bases; bases outside gene matches: 6. The DNA for the CDR3 is TGCAGTGCTGAGGGGGCCCGGGCTAACTATGGCTACACCTTC. Its protein is CSAEGARANYGYTF.

This clonotype was recorded many times. This sequence joins TRBV6-5 and TRBJ2-5; tentative D call: TRBD1 (6 bases). There are 14 residues in the CDR3. Germline V gene sequence: CDR1 MNHEY, CDR2 SVGAGI. V was shortened by 0 bases and J by 4 bases, with 9 bases between the two germline ends. CDR3 amino acids: CASSYSIGGETQYF. The CDR3 nucleotides are TGTGCCAGCAGTTACTCGATAGGGGGAGAGACCCAGTACTTC.

This clonotype was seen at least ten times. V and J are TRBV29-1 and TRBJ2-5, with 8 bases lining up with TRBD1. The CDR3 runs 12 residues. V dropped 6 bases and J dropped 6; count of bases not matched to a gene: 6. Per germline, CDR1 SQVTM and CDR2 ANQGSEA. CDR3 residues: CSVLDRVKTQYF. In nucleotides, the CDR3 is TGCAGCGTGCTGGACAGGGTAAAGACCCAGTACTTC.

This clonotype has at least ten counts. The chain couples TRBV19 to TRBJ2-2; D is uncertain. Between the trimmed V and J ends, which lost 8 bases and 2 bases, there was a span of 9 bases. The CDR3 length is 13 residues. Germline-derived CDR1 and CDR2 are LNHDA and SQIVND (reference sequence). The CDR3 DNA follows: TGTGCCAGTTGTCTCGTCAACACCGGGGAGCTGTTTTTT. Protein product: CASCLVNTGELFF.